These T cell receptor beta chains were read from a single sample in a study of blood T cell repertoires in COVID-19. The repertoire was sequenced with immunoSEQ multiplex PCR; TCRdb's copy has only in-frame clones and lacks some. The sample contains 130,000 to 150,000 clones, about 88% of which appear only once. Specimen: peripheral blood. The receptors shown here come from a human donor in a cohort sampled during active COVID-19. The conserved cysteine and the conserved F or W are not part of the CDR3 here. Rows give clone size only sometimes, using once, few, many, or a class for an expanded clone.

cdr3_aa v_call clone_size j_call
ASSLKREGRETQY TRBV23-1 NA TRBJ2-5
ASSPGQLTDTQY TRBV4-1 NA TRBJ2-3
ASSLNGISGANVLT TRBV7-3 NA TRBJ2-6
ASSEFPGSPLH TRBV2 NA TRBJ1-6
ASSISSWSYGYT TRBV19 few TRBJ1-2
AISTGGGPYGYT TRBV10-3 NA TRBJ1-2
ASSQGLAGTYEQY TRBV28 NA TRBJ2-7
AWSRSSANEKLF TRBV30 NA TRBJ1-4
ASSGDSAYEQY TRBV6-5 NA TRBJ2-7
ASSPITAGTGETDTQY TRBV3-1/TRBV3-2 NA TRBJ2-3
ASSVILTSGGNEQF TRBV9 NA TRBJ2-1
ASSPDREPQETQY TRBV18 NA TRBJ2-5
ASSLPRTSGSTDTQY TRBV28 NA TRBJ2-3
AAGQTPTNEKLF TRBV28 NA TRBJ1-4
ASSSGRSNTEAF TRBV13 NA TRBJ1-1
ASSGLRTGGNEKLF TRBV19 NA TRBJ1-4
ASSQVPLQGPTYEQY TRBV3-1/TRBV3-2 NA TRBJ2-7
ASSGQGGYT TRBV6-5 NA TRBJ1-2
ASSAGTGELF TRBV10-2 NA TRBJ2-2
ASSPDRAPSYEQY TRBV18 NA TRBJ2-7
ASSLRAGVGMDTQY TRBV5-4 NA TRBJ2-3
ASSLSRSTEAF TRBV7-3 once TRBJ1-1
ASSSPGGGQF TRBV7-2 NA TRBJ2-1
AISDPAAGMLGIQY TRBV10-3 NA TRBJ2-4
ASSPQYREQPQH TRBV18 NA TRBJ1-5
ASSQDGGGGFYYEQY TRBV4-1 NA TRBJ2-7
ASSLGGGGQF TRBV6-5 NA TRBJ2-1
ASSIGGRYTGELF TRBV19 NA TRBJ2-2
ASSHVAGDSYNEQF TRBV4-2 NA TRBJ2-1
ASSFNGGAGDTDTQY TRBV7-9 NA TRBJ2-3
ASSSGGTQTQETQY TRBV6-5 NA TRBJ2-5
ASSQDQVVAF TRBV4-2 NA TRBJ1-1
ASSEGRQGNTIY TRBV6-1 NA TRBJ1-3
ASSLESTDTQY TRBV6-2/TRBV6-3 NA TRBJ2-3
ASSELYRGEVGNEQF TRBV6-1 NA TRBJ2-1
ASSKRGGLLDEQY TRBV2 NA TRBJ2-7
ASSPGLAGANEQF TRBV7-2 once TRBJ2-1
ASNRGARGQPQH TRBV28 NA TRBJ1-5
ASSLDRGLAAVSYEQY TRBV11-2 NA TRBJ2-7
ASSRDFPDTDTQY TRBV19 NA TRBJ2-3
ASSPGGQGAVNEQF TRBV5-1 NA TRBJ2-1
ASSPTASRSSYNEQF TRBV18 NA TRBJ2-1
ASSFSGGIYEQY TRBV5-1 NA TRBJ2-7
ASSQLQGSQETQY TRBV4-3 NA TRBJ2-5
ASSFDPDRVRETQY TRBV6-5 NA TRBJ2-5
ASSLEQAYNEQF TRBV5-4 NA TRBJ2-1
ASTNIQGIGT TRBV28 once TRBJ1-2
ASSLDPGITDTQY TRBV7-6 NA TRBJ2-3
ASSQPGLASYEQY TRBV28 few TRBJ2-7
AWSVENNQPQH TRBV30 many TRBJ1-5
ATSDSDYTEAF TRBV24-1 NA TRBJ1-1
ASSRDRSSGNTIY TRBV6-6 few TRBJ1-3
ASSHTGGLTNEKLF TRBV5-1 NA TRBJ1-4
ASSLSSSYEQY TRBV5-4 NA TRBJ2-7
ASSQDHYSNEQF TRBV4-3 NA TRBJ2-1
ASSLGQLNSPLH TRBV7-9 NA TRBJ1-6
ASSRRGETDTQY TRBV5-1 NA TRBJ2-3